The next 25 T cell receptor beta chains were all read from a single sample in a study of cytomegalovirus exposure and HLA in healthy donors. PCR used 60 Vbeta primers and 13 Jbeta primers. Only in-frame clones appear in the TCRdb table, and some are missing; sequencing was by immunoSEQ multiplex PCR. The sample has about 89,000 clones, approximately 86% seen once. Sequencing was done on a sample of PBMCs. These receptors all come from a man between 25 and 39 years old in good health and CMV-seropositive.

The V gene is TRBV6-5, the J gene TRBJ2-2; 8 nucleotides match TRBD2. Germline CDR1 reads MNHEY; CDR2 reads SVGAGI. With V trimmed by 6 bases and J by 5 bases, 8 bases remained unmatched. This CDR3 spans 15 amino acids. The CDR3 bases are TGTGCCAGCAGGGACGGGGGGGGTCGGACCGGGGAGCTGTTTTTT. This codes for CASRDGGGRTGELFF.

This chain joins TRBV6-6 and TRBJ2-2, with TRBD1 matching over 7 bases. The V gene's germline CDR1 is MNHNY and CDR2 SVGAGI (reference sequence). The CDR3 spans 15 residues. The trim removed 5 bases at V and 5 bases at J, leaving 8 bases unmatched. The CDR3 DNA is TGTGCCAGCAGTGAGGGACAGTCAAGAACCGGGGAGCTGTTTTTT. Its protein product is CASSEGQSRTGELFF.

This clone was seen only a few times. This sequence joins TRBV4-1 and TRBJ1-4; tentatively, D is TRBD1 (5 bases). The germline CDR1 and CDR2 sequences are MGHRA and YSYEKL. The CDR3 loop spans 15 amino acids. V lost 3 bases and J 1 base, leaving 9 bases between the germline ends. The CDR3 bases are TGCGCCAGCAGCCAGCTCGGGGGAACTAATGAAAAACTGTTTTTT. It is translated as CASSQLGGTNEKLFF.

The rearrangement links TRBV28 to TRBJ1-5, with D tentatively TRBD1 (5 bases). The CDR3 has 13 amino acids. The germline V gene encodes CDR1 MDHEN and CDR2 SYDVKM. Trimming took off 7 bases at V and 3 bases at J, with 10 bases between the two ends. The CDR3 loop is CASTIQVNQPQHF. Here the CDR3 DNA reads TGTGCCAGCACCATACAGGTCAATCAGCCCCAGCATTTT.

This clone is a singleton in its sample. This chain's CDR3 is CASSQVFNRRRGFHYEQYF. CDR3 bases: TGCGCCAGCAGCCAAGTGTTTAATCGTAGAAGGGGGTTTCACTACGAGCAGTACTTC. The chain is built from TRBV4-1 and TRBJ2-7, with D tentatively TRBD1 (6 bases). V was shortened by 1 base and J by 3 bases, with 25 bases between the two germline ends. Germline assignment: CDR1 MGHRA and CDR2 YSYEKL. This CDR3 contains 19 residues.

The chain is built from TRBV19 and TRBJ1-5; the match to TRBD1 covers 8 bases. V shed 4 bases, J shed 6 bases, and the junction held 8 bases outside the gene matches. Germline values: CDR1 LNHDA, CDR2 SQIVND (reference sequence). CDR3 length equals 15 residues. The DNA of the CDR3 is TGTGCCAGTAGTACGAACAGGGGGAGATTTCAGCCCCAGCATTTT. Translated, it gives CASSTNRGRFQPQHF. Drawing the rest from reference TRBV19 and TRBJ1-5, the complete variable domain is DGGITQSPKYLFRKEGQNVTLSCEQNLNHDAMYWYRQDPGQGLRLIYYSQIVNDFQKGDIAEGYSVSREKKESFPLTVTSAQKNPTAFYLCASSTNRGRFQPQHFGDGTRLSIL.

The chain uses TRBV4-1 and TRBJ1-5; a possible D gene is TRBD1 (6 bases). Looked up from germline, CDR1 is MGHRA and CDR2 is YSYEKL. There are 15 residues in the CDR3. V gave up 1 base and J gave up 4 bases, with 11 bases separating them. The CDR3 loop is CASSQAKGQNQPQHF. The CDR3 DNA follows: TGCGCCAGCAGCCAAGCCAAAGGACAGAATCAGCCCCAGCATTTT.

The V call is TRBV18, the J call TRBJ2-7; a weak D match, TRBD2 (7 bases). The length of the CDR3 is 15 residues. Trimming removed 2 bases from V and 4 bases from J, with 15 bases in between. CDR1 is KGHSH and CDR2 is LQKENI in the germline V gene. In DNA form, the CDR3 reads TGTGCCAGCTCACCATCCGGGGGGCGCTGGTACGAGCAGTACTTC. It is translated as CASSPSGGRWYEQYF.

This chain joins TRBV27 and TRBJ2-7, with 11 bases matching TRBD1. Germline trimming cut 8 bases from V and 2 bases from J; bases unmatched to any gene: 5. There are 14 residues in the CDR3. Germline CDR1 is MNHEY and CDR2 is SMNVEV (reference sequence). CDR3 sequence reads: CASWKGQGAYEQYF. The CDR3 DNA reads TGTGCCAGCTGGAAGGGACAGGGGGCCTACGAGCAGTACTTC.

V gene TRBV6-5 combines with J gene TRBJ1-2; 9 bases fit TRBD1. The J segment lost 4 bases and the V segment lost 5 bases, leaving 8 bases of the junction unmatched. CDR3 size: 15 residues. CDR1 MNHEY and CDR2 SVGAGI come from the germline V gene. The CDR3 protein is CASSPQGAGVYGYTF. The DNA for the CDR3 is TGTGCCAGCAGTCCACAGGGGGCTGGAGTCTATGGCTACACCTTC.

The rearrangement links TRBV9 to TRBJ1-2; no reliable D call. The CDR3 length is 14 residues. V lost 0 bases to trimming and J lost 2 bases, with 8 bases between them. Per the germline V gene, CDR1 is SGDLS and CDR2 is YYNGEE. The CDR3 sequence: CASSVVPQNYGYTF. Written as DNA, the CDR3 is TGTGCCAGCAGCGTAGTCCCACAGAACTATGGCTACACCTTC. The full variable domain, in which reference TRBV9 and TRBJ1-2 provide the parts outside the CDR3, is DSGVTQTPKHLITATGQRVTLRCSPRSGDLSVYWYQQSLDQGLQFLIQYYNGEERAKGNILERFSAQQFPDLHSELNLSSLELGDSALYFCASSVVPQNYGYTFGSGTRLTVV.

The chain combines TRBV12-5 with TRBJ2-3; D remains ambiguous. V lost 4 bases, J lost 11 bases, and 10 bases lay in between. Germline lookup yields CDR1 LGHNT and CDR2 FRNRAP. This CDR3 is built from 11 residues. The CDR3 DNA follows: TGTGCTAGTGGTTATGGCCTTGGGCAGTATTTT. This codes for CASGYGLGQYF.

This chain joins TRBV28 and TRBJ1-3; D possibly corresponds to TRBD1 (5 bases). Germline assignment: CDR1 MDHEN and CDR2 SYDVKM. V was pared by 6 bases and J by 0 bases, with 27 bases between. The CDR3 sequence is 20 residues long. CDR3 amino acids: CASSPSLGRTSLSSGNTIYF. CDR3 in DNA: TGTGCCAGCAGCCCCAGTTTGGGACGGACTAGCCTAAGCTCTGGAAACACCATATATTTT.

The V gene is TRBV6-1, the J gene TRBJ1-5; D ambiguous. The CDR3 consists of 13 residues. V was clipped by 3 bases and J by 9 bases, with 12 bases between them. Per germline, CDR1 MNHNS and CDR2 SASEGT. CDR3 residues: CASSDPVEGPQHF. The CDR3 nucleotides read TGTGCCAGCAGTGACCCGGTGGAGGGGCCCCAGCATTTT.

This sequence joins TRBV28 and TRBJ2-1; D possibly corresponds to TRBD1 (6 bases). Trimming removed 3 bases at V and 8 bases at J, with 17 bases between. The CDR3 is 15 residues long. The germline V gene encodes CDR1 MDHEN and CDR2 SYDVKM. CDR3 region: CASSFTGTPFDEQFF. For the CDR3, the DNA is TGTGCCAGCAGTTTTACCGGGACACCCTTCGATGAGCAGTTCTTC.

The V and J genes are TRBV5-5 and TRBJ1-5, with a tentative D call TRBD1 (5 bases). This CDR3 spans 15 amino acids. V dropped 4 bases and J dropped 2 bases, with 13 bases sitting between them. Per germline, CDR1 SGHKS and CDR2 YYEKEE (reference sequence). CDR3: CASSLAGMGNQPQHF. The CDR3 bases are TGTGCCAGCAGCCTGGCAGGGATGGGCAATCAGCCCCAGCATTTT.

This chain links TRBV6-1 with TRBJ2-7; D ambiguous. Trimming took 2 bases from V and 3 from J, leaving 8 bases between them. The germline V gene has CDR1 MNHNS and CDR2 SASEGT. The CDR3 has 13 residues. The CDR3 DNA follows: TGTGCCAGCAGTGAACAGGTAAACTACGAGCAGTACTTC. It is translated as CASSEQVNYEQYF.

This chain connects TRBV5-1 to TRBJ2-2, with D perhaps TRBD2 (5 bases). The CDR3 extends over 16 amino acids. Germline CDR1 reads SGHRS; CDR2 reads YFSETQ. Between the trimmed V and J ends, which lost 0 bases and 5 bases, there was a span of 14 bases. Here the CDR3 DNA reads TGCGCCAGCAGCTTGGGGAGCGGAGTCGAGACCGGGGAGCTGTTTTTT. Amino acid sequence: CASSLGSGVETGELFF. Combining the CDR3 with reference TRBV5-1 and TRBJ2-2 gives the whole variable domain KAGVTQTPRYLIKTRGQQVTLSCSPISGHRSVSWYQQTPGQGLQFLFEYFSETQRNKGNFPGRFSGRQFSNSRSEMNVSTLELGDSALYLCASSLGSGVETGELFFGEGSRLTVL.

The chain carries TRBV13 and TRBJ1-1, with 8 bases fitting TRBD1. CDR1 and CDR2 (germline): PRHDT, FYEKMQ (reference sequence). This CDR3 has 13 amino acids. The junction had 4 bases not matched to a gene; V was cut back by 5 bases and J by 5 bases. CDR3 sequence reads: CASSRQGITEAFF. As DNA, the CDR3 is TGTGCCAGCAGCCGACAGGGGATTACTGAAGCTTTCTTT.

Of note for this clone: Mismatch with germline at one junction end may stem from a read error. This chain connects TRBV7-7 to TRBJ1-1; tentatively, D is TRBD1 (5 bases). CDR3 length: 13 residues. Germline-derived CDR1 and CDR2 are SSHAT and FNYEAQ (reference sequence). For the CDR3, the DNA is TGTGCTAGCAGCTTGACAGAGAACACTGAAGCTTTCTTT. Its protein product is CASSLTENTEAFF.

The CDR3 DNA reads as TGTGCCAGCATCAATTTTTCCCCTGGGGGGGTAGGGAGAACAGATACGCAGTATTTT. Its protein is CASINFSPGGVGRTDTQYF. V is TRBV12-1 and J is TRBJ2-3; the table gives TRBD2 as D, unverified against the DNA. TRBV12-1 represents a pseudogene. The CDR3 runs to 19 residues.

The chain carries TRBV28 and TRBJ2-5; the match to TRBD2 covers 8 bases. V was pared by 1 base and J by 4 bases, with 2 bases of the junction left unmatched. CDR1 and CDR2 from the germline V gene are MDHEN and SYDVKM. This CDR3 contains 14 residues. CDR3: CASSLSLAGETQYF. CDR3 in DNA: TGTGCCAGCAGTTTATCCCTAGCGGGAGAGACCCAGTACTTC.

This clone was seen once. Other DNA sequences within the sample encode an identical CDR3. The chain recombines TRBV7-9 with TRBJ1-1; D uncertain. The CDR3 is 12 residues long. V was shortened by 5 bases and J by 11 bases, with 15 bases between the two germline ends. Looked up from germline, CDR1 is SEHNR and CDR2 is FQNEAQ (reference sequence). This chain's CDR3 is CASSRRGAEAFF. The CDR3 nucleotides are TGTGCCAGCAGCCGGCGGGGTGCAGAGGCTTTCTTT.

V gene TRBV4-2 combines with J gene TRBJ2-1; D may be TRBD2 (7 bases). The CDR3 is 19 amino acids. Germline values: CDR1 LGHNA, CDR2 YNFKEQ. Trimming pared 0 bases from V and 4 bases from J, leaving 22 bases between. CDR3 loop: CASSQDAGVGRESYNEQFF. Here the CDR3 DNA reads TGTGCCAGCAGCCAAGATGCAGGGGTTGGGCGGGAGTCATACAATGAGCAGTTCTTC.

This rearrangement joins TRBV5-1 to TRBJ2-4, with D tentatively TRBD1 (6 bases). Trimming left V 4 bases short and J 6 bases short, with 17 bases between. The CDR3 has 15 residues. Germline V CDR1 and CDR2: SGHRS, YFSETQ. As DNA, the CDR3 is TGCGCCAGCAGCCCCAATTTGGGGGCTAGAAACATTCAGTACTTC. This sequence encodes CASSPNLGARNIQYF.